This T cell receptor beta chain stems from a study of blood T cell repertoires in COVID-19. As for the study in general: Samples representing acute and convalescent COVID-19 were sourced from the United States, Italy and Spain.

In the original workflow: The authors estimated nucleated cell counts from reference gene primer amplification. Assay used: immunoSEQ multiplex PCR; TCRdb lists only in-frame clones, some missing. Clone size and V and J calls were adopted from that table, with D and trimming inferred from the DNA. The profile covers roughly 140,000 clones, with roughly 79% appearing a single time and around 1.8% taken by the ten largest. The sample taken for sequencing was peripheral blood. The TCR comes from a woman in her sixties or seventies with acute or convalescent COVID-19.

DNA of the CDR3: TGTGCTAGTGGTTCGGGACTAGCGGTTCCTAATGATGAGCAGTTCTTC. This codes for CASGSGLAVPNDEQFF. V is TRBV12-5 and J is TRBJ2-1; 11 bases are a match to TRBD2. Germline assignment: CDR1 LGHNT and CDR2 FRNRAP. CDR3 size: 16 residues. After removal of 4 bases from V and 8 bases from J, the junction contained 10 bases not matched to a gene. Complete variable domain (other parts from reference TRBV12-5 and TRBJ2-1): DARVTQTPRHKVTEMGQEVTMRCQPILGHNTVFWYRQTMMQGLELLAYFRNRAPLDDSGMPKDRFSAEMPDATLATLKIQPSEPRDSAVYFCASGSGLAVPNDEQFFGPGTRLTVL.